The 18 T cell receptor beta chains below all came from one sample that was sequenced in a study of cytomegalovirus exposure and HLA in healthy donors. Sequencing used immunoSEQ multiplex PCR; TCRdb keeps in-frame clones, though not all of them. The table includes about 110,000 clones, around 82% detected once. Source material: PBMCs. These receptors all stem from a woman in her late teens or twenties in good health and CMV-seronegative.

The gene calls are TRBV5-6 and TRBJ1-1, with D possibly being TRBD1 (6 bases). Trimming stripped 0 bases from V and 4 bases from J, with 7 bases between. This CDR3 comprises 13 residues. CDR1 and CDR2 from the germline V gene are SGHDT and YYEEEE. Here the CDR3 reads CASSLGTVTEAFF. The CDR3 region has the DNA TGTGCCAGCAGCTTGGGGACAGTCACTGAAGCTTTCTTT.

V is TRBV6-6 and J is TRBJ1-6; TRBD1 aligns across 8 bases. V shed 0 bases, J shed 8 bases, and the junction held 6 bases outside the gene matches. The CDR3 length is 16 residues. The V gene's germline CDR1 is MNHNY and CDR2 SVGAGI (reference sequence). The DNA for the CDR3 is TGTGCCAGCAGTTACTCACGCACAGGGGGTGATTCACCCCTCCACTTT. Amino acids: CASSYSRTGGDSPLHF.

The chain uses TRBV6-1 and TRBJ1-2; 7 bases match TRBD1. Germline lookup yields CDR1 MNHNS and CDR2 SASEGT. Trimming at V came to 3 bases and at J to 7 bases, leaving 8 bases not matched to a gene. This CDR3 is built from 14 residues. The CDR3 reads CASSDRGAGGGYTF. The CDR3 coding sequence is TGTGCCAGCAGTGATAGGGGGGCAGGGGGTGGCTACACCTTC.

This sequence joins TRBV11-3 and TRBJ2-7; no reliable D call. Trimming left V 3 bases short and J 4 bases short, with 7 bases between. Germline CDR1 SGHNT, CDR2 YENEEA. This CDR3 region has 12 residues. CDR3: CASSLTPYEQYF. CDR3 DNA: TGTGCCAGCAGCTTGACTCCTTACGAGCAGTACTTC.

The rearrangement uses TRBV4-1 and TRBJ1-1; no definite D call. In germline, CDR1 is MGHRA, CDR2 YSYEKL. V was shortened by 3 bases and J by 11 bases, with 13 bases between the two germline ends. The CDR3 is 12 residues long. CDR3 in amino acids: CASSQGSYEAFF. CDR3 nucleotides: TGCGCCAGCAGCCAGGGCTCATATGAGGCTTTCTTT.

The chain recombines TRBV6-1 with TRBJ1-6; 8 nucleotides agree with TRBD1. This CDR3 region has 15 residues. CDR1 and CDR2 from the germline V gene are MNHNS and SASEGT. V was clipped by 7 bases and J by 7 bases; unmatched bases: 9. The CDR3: CASTKDREGNSPLHF. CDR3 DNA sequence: TGTGCCAGCACCAAGGACAGGGAGGGAAATTCACCCCTCCACTTT.

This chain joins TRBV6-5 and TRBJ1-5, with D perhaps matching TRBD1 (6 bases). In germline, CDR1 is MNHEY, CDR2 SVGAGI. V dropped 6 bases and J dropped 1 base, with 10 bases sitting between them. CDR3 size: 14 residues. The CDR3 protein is CASSPRGSNQPQHF. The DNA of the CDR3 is TGTGCCAGCAGCCCCAGGGGAAGCAATCAGCCCCAGCATTTT.

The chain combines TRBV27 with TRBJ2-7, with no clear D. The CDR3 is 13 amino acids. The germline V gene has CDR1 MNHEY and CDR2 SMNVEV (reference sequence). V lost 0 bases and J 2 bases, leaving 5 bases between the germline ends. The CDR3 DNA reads TGTGCCAGCAGTTTATCGTCCGCCTACGAGCAGTACTTC. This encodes CASSLSSAYEQYF.

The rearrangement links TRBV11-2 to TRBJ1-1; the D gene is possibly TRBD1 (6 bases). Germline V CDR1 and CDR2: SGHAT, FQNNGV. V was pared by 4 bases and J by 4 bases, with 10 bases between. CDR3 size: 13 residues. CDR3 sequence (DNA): TGTGCCAGCAGCTATGACAGGCCCACTGAAGCTTTCTTT. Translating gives CASSYDRPTEAFF.

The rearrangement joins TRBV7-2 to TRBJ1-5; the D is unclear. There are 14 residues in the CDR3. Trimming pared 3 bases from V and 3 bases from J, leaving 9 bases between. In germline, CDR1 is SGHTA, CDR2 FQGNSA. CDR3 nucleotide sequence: TGTGCCAGCAGCTTTTGGGCAGCCAATCAGCCCCAGCATTTT. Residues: CASSFWAANQPQHF. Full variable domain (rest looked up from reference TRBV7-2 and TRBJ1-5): GAGVSQSPSNKVTEKGKDVELRCDPISGHTALYWYRQSLGQGLEFLIYFQGNSAPDKSGLPSDRFSAERTGGSVSTLTIQRTQQEDSAVYLCASSFWAANQPQHFGDGTRLSIL.

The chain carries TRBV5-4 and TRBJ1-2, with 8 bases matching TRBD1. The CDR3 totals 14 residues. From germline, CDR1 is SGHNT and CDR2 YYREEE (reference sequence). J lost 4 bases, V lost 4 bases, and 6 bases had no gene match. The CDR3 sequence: CASSGGQEIYGYTF. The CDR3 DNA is TGTGCCAGCAGCGGGGGACAGGAGATCTATGGCTACACCTTC.

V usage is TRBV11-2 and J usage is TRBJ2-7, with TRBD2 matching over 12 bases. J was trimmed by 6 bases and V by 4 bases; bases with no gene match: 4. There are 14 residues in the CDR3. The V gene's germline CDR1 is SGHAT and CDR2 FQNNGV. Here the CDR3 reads CASSSLLAGGEQYF. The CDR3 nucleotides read TGTGCCAGCAGCTCCCTACTAGCGGGGGGCGAGCAGTACTTC.

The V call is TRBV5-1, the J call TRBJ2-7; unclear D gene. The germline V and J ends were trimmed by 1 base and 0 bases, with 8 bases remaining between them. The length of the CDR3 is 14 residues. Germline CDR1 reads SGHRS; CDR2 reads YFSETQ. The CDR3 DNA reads TGCGCCAGCAGCTTGTTCGGGTTCTCCTACGAGCAGTACTTC. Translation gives CASSLFGFSYEQYF.

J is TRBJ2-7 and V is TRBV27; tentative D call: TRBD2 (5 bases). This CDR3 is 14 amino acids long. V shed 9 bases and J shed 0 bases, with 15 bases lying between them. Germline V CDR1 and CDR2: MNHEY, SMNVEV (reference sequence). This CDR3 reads CASSGLMGSYEQYF. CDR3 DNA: TGTGCCAGTTCCGGACTCATGGGCTCCTACGAGCAGTACTTC.

DNA for the CDR3: TGTGCCAGCAGCTCCGGGACAGGGGGCAGAGAGACCCAGTACTTC. It translates to CASSSGTGGRETQYF. The chain recombines TRBV27 with TRBJ2-5, with TRBD1 matching over 12 bases. CDR1 and CDR2 from the germline V gene are MNHEY and SMNVEV (reference sequence). Trimming took 6 bases from V and 4 from J; bases not matched to a gene: 6. The CDR3 is 15 amino acids.

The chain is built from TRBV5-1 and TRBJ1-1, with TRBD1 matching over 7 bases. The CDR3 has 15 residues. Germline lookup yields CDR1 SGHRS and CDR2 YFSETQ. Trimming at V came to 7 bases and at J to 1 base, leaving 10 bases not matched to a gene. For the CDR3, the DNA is TGCGCCAGCGGACCGCCGGGACAGCAGAACACTGAAGCTTTCTTT. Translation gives CASGPPGQQNTEAFF.

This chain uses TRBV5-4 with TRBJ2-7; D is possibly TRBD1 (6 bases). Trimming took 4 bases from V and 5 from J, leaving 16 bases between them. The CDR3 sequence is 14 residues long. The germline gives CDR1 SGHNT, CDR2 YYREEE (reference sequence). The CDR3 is CASSPAGRGNEQYF. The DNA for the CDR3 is TGTGCCAGCAGCCCGGCGGGCAGGGGAAACGAGCAGTACTTC.

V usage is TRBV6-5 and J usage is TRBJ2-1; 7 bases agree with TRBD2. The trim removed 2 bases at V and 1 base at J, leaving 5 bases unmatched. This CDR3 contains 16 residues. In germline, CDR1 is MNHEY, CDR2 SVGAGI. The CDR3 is CASSYEAGRSYNEQFF. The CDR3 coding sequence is TGTGCCAGCAGTTACGAAGCGGGGAGATCCTACAATGAGCAGTTCTTC.